This entry features one T cell receptor beta chain sequence. These data come from a study of blood T cell repertoires in COVID-19. Study background: T cells, B-cell-depleted T cells, or PBMCs supplied cDNA or gDNA.

The method was immunoSEQ multiplex PCR; TCRdb's version includes in-frame clones alone and lacks a portion of them. The repertoire includes roughly 230,000 clones, around 85% of them detected once, and approximately 5% sits in the top ten. Germline V lookup: CDR1 KGHDR, CDR2 SFDVKD. This CDR3 spans 13 amino acids. V lost 5 bases and J lost 7; bases outside the gene matches: 6. The receptor's source is a man in his fifties or sixties with COVID-19, enrolled during active disease. The sequenced sample consisted of peripheral blood. The V gene is TRBV24-1, the J gene TRBJ1-2; 7 positions match TRBD1. CDR3 in amino acids: CATSAKGGVGYTF. In DNA form, the CDR3 reads TGTGCCACCAGTGCCAAAGGGGGCGTTGGCTACACCTTC.